Following are 5 T cell receptor beta chains from one sample sequenced in a study of sequential checkpoint blockade in melanoma. Treatment in this sample: randomized to nivolumab then ipilimumab (arm A) or the reverse (arm B). TCRdb's table, derived via immunoSEQ multiplex PCR, lists solely in-frame clones and lacks some. The top ten clones hold around 8.8% of a sample with 1,800 or so clones, 20% to 25% of them seen once. The sample in question was tumor tissue (inferred from file names), obtained from a patient given nivolumab and ipilimumab in sequence. The receptor source for this set is a human donor with melanoma.

This clone is labeled medium-sized. The chain joins TRBV11-3 to TRBJ2-1; 12 bases fit TRBD2. J lost 8 bases, V lost 0 bases, and 5 bases had no gene match. The CDR3 spans 16 residues. Germline V lookup: CDR1 SGHNT, CDR2 YENEEA. CDR3 DNA: TGTGCCAGCAGCTTAGATCGGACTAGCGGGGTCCATGAGCAGTTCTTC. Translated: CASSLDRTSGVHEQFF.

This clone was picked up many times. This chain connects TRBV11-3 to TRBJ1-6; 7 nucleotides line up with TRBD1. The CDR3 is made up of 17 amino acids. With V trimmed by 2 bases and J by 7 bases, 11 bases remained unmatched. Germline V gives CDR1 SGHNT, CDR2 YENEEA. Written as DNA, the CDR3 is TGTGCCAGCAGCTTAAATGAAGGGGGCCGTTTCAATTCACCCCTCCACTTT. Translation: CASSLNEGGRFNSPLHF.

Only a few counts were recorded for this clone. Here the CDR3 reads CASTADWGYGYTF. The CDR3 DNA is TGTGCCAGCACTGCGGACTGGGGCTATGGCTACACCTTC. The rearrangement links TRBV12-5 to TRBJ1-2; D gene uncertain. CDR3 length: 13 amino acids. CDR1 and CDR2 (germline): LGHNT, FRNRAP.

This clone is deemed medium-sized. This rearrangement joins TRBV11-3 to TRBJ2-7; 11 bases are a match to TRBD2. J lost 0 bases, V lost 5 bases, and 12 bases had no gene match. Germline CDR1 and CDR2: SGHNT and YENEEA. The CDR3 runs 18 residues. The DNA for the CDR3 is TGTGCCAGCAGCCGTGGGCCTAGCGGGGGGCCGAGCTCCTACGAGCAGTACTTC. It encodes CASSRGPSGGPSSYEQYF. Using reference TRBV11-3 and TRBJ2-7 for the parts outside the CDR3, the full variable domain is EAGVVQSPRYKIIEKKQPVAFWCNPISGHNTLYWYLQNLGQGPELLIRYENEEAVDDSQLPKDRFSAERLKGVDSTLKIQPAELGDSAVYLCASSRGPSGGPSSYEQYFGPGTRLTVT.

The chain links TRBV28 to TRBJ1-2, with D maybe TRBD1 (6 bases). Germline assignment: CDR1 MDHEN and CDR2 SYDVKM. V was cut by 5 bases and J by 2 bases, with 27 bases left in between. This CDR3 spans 19 amino acids. CDR3 residues: CASSLLRGGAQGANYGYTF. CDR3 DNA sequence: TGTGCCAGCAGTCTACTTAGGGGGGGGGCACAGGGTGCCAACTATGGCTACACCTTC.